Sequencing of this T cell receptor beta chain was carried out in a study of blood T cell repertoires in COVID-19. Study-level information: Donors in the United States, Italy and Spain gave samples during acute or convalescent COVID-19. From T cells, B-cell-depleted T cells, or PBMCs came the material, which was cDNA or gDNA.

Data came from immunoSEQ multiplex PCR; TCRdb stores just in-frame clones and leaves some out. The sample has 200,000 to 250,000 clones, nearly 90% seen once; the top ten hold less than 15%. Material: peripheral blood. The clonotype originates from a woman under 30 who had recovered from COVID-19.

CDR3 coding DNA: TGTGCCAGCAGTTGGCGGGGCCCCACGATGAACACTGAAGCTTTCTTT. This sequence encodes CASSWRGPTMNTEAFF. The chain recombines TRBV28 with TRBJ1-1; possibly TRBD1 for D (5 bases). The germline gives CDR1 MDHEN, CDR2 SYDVKM. This CDR3 spans 16 amino acids. Trimming took 4 bases from V and 0 from J, leaving 15 bases between them. The whole variable domain, remainder taken from reference TRBV28 and TRBJ1-1, is DVKVTQSSRYLVKRTGEKVFLECVQDMDHENMFWYRQDPGLGLRLIYFSYDVKMKEKGDIPEGYSVSREKKERFSLILESASTNQTSMYLCASSWRGPTMNTEAFFGQGTRLTVV.